Listed below are T cell receptor beta chains from one sample, sequenced in a study of technical replicates of blood from a handful of donors. Produced via immunoSEQ multiplex PCR; TCRdb's table is partial and in-frame only. This sample yields tens of thousands of clones, of which 94% are seen a single time; over 0.2% belongs to the top ten. The sequencing input was T cells isolated from PBMCs. All receptors derive from a human donor in good health. Both conserved end residues are part of each CDR3. The order of the fields is J gene, V gene, CDR3 protein.

TRBJ1-3 TRBV28 CASVRGYTIYF
TRBJ2-5 TRBV5-6 CASSLAQDETQYF
TRBJ2-1 TRBV14 CASSQDPGLPYNEQFF
TRBJ1-5 TRBV14 CASSQQGNQPQHF
TRBJ2-7 TRBV5-1 CASSTGGGLAGYYEQYF
TRBJ1-2 TRBV5-1 CASSGTVYGYTF
TRBJ1-3 TRBV7-2 CASSLWGDRGSGNTIYF
TRBJ1-2 TRBV13 CASSLSRGFPSGYTF
TRBJ1-1 TRBV11-3 CASSLGAGTKAFF
TRBJ1-2 TRBV4-2 CASSPAVGSNYGYTF
TRBJ2-5 TRBV5-1 CASSLVSLQETQYF
TRBJ1-2 TRBV7-6 CASSPGGIYGYTF
TRBJ2-3 TRBV4-1 CASSHRDREADTQYF
TRBJ2-7 TRBV18 CASSPEGAYEQYF
TRBJ2-1 TRBV5-1 CASSLDPGGEYNEQFF
TRBJ2-7 TRBV10-1 CASSEYQGQNDYEQYF
TRBJ2-3 TRBV5-1 CASSLGTGPLESTDTQYF
TRBJ2-3 TRBV13 CASSLIGQGEDTQYF
TRBJ1-1 TRBV6-5 CASSRRNTEAFF
TRBJ2-7 TRBV15 CATSRDLSGSEQYF
TRBJ2-3 TRBV2 CASIPDRDTQYF
TRBJ1-2 TRBV5-4 CASSRVARRTGLIGYTF
TRBJ2-1 TRBV25-1 CASSREDNSYNEQFF
TRBJ1-3 TRBV30 CAWARSSGNTIYF
TRBJ2-3 TRBV2 CASGQGARDTQYF